This T cell receptor (beta chain) derives from a study of shared T cell receptors in the human thymus. Libraries were prepared by immunoSEQ multiplex PCR; TCRdb keeps only in-frame clonotypes and omits some of them. The sample includes fewer than 700,000 clones, more than 75% of them seen just once. Worth noting for this clone: Other DNA sequences from this sample encode an identical CDR3 as well.

The V gene's germline CDR1 is SGHRS and CDR2 YFSETQ. The ends were cut back, 5 bases at V and 4 bases at J, with 7 bases in the middle. This CDR3 is built from 11 residues. These same records also appear under a second study, on human thymus T cells. As that report states: Samples came from healthy Finnish infants during open corrective cardiac surgery. Thymus was obtained from resections taken during corrective heart surgery. Thymic and blood repertoires appeared to show biased V and J gene usage. Related research found strongly overlapping thymic repertoires in unrelated individuals.

The genes are TRBV5-1 and TRBJ2-7, with D unresolved. The sequencing input was thymocytes. This receptor was taken from a boy less than two years old with a congenital heart defect. The CDR3 spells CASSRGYEQYF. In DNA, the CDR3 is TGCGCCAGCAGTAGAGGTTACGAGCAGTACTTC.